These 19 T cell receptor beta chains originate from one sample sequenced in a study of shared clonotypes between healthy human individuals. The assay was immunoSEQ multiplex PCR, and TCRdb's table has in-frame clones only and misses some. The sample records about 180,000 clones, about 93% being singletons. Sequenced material: naive CD4+ T cells sorted from blood. Subset meaning: CD45RA+ positively selected. The source of these receptors is a woman aged 30 to 39 in good health.

CDR3 sequence: CASSSDKFSGYTF. DNA for the CDR3: TGTGCCAGCAGCTCGGACAAATTCTCCGGCTACACCTTC. The J gene is TRBJ1-2, the V gene TRBV5-6; weak D call: TRBD1 (5 bases). This CDR3 comprises 13 residues. Germline assignment: CDR1 SGHDT and CDR2 YYEEEE. V lost 3 bases and J 8 bases, leaving 14 bases between the germline ends.

The rearrangement joins TRBV28 to TRBJ2-5; D is undetermined. The V end lost 6 bases, the J end lost 5 bases, and 4 bases lay between the germline ends. This CDR3 contains 10 residues. Germline CDR1 MDHEN, CDR2 SYDVKM. The CDR3: CASSWETQYF. CDR3 in DNA: TGTGCCAGCAGCTGGGAGACCCAGTACTTC. The full variable domain, in which reference TRBV28 and TRBJ2-5 provide the parts outside the CDR3, is DVKVTQSSRYLVKRTGEKVFLECVQDMDHENMFWYRQDPGLGLRLIYFSYDVKMKEKGDIPEGYSVSREKKERFSLILESASTNQTSMYLCASSWETQYFGPGTRLLVL.

This sequence joins TRBV28 and TRBJ2-2; 12 bases line up with TRBD2. Germline V lookup: CDR1 MDHEN, CDR2 SYDVKM. The CDR3 is 17 residues long. Germline trimming cut 7 bases from V and 7 bases from J; bases unmatched to any gene: 13. The CDR3: CASTTTSGRYPHGELFF. The CDR3 DNA reads as TGTGCCAGCACCACAACTAGCGGGAGGTATCCTCACGGGGAGCTGTTTTTT.

This sequence joins TRBV28 and TRBJ1-6, with a tentative D call TRBD1 (5 bases). Germline V gene sequence: CDR1 MDHEN, CDR2 SYDVKM. Trimming stripped 4 bases from V and 5 bases from J, with 9 bases between. The CDR3 consists of 14 residues. The CDR3 DNA reads TGTGCCAGCAGTTCGGGACTCAATAATTCACCCCTCCACTTT. It is translated as CASSSGLNNSPLHF.

The J gene is TRBJ2-5, the V gene TRBV6-1, with no clear D. There are 13 residues in the CDR3. The V gene's germline CDR1 is MNHNS and CDR2 SASEGT. V lost 2 bases and J lost 5, with 9 bases in between. The CDR3 DNA reads TGTGCCAGCAGTGAATTAGGGTGGGAGACCCAGTACTTC. Its protein is CASSELGWETQYF.

This clone appeared once. Germline and junction disagree at one end, which may indicate a read error. The V call is TRBV28, the J call TRBJ2-1, with TRBD2 identical over 14 bases. The germline CDR1 and CDR2 sequences are MDHEN and SYDVKM. This CDR3 has 20 amino acids. The CDR3 coding sequence is TGTGCCAGCAGCTTATCCGCGGGGGGGACTAGCGGGAGTCAGGTCAATGAGCAGTTCTTC. Its protein product is CASSLSAGGTSGSQVNEQFF.

The J gene is TRBJ2-7, the V gene TRBV27; 12 nucleotides agree with TRBD1. Per the germline V gene, CDR1 is MNHEY and CDR2 is SMNVEV (reference sequence). The CDR3 covers 15 residues. V shed 7 bases, J shed 5 bases, and the junction held 9 bases outside the gene matches. In DNA, the CDR3 is TGTGCCAGCACCCCGGGACAGGGGGCAGTCGACGAGCAGTACTTC. Amino acid sequence: CASTPGQGAVDEQYF.

This chain joins TRBV18 and TRBJ2-5, with TRBD2 matching over 10 bases. The DNA end lines up better with TRBJ2-7; the J call may be wrong. The CDR3 sequence is 15 residues long. Germline CDR1 and CDR2: KGHSH and LQKENI. The CDR3 loop is CASSPGLAGADEQYF. CDR3 nucleotides: TGTGCCAGCTCACCCGGGCTAGCGGGAGCCGACGAGCAGTACTTC.

V and J are TRBV11-1 and TRBJ1-5; D remains unclear. Trimming pared 5 bases from V and 3 bases from J, leaving 8 bases between. This CDR3 is 13 amino acids long. CDR1 is SGHAT and CDR2 is FQDESV in the germline V gene (reference sequence). CDR3 sequence reads: CASSPGDNQPQHF. For the CDR3, the DNA is TGTGCCAGCAGCCCAGGAGACAATCAGCCCCAGCATTTT.

In this sample, this clone turned up a few times. The V call is TRBV28, the J call TRBJ2-7; no definite D call. The ends were cut back, 6 bases at V and 4 bases at J, with 10 bases in the middle. Germline CDR1 and CDR2: MDHEN and SYDVKM. The CDR3 totals 12 residues. CDR3 region: CASSRTRYEQYF. The CDR3 DNA follows: TGTGCCAGCAGCCGAACAAGATACGAGCAGTACTTC.

This rearrangement joins TRBV19 to TRBJ2-5, with 14 bases matching TRBD2. The end of the DNA aligns better with TRBJ2-7, so the J call may be wrong. The CDR3 consists of 16 residues. Germline loops: CDR1 LNHDA, CDR2 SQIVND (reference sequence). This CDR3 is CASSRLAGGFSYEQYF. The DNA of the CDR3 is TGTGCCAGTAGTCGACTAGCGGGAGGGTTCTCCTACGAGCAGTACTTC.

The J gene is TRBJ2-7, the V gene TRBV25-1; TRBD2 agrees at 9 bases. The CDR3 totals 13 residues. The V segment lost 9 bases and the J segment 3 bases; nucleotides outside the gene matches: 6. The germline gives CDR1 MGHDK, CDR2 SYGVNS. Here the CDR3 reads CASSLAGYYEQYF. The CDR3 DNA sequence: TGTGCCAGTAGCCTAGCGGGGTACTACGAGCAGTACTTC.

The chain carries TRBV28 and TRBJ2-5, with 7 bases lining up with TRBD1. Judging by the DNA end, TRBJ2-7 fits better; the J call may be wrong. This CDR3 is 14 amino acids long. CDR1 and CDR2 (germline): MDHEN, SYDVKM. In DNA, the CDR3 is TGTGCCAGCAGAAATTCTGGGACAGACTACGAGCAGTACTTC. This sequence encodes CASRNSGTDYEQYF.

The J gene is TRBJ1-2, the V gene TRBV11-2; tentatively, D is TRBD1 (5 bases). From germline, CDR1 is SGHAT and CDR2 FQNNGV. V lost 2 bases and J lost 2, with 15 bases in between. This CDR3 has 16 residues. CDR3 nucleotides: TGTGCCAGCAGCTTACTGGTAGTGGGACTCAACTATGGCTACACCTTC. The encoded protein is CASSLLVVGLNYGYTF.

The genes are TRBV7-2 and TRBJ1-1, with D possibly being TRBD1 (5 bases). Per the germline V gene, CDR1 is SGHTA and CDR2 is FQGNSA. V dropped 4 bases and J dropped 10 bases, with 22 bases sitting between them. The CDR3 contains 15 residues. The CDR3 DNA is TGTGCCAGCAGCTACAGCGGGACTGAGATTCTTGGAGCTTTCTTT. Residues: CASSYSGTEILGAFF.

This clone was observed a handful of times. The genes are TRBV29-1 and TRBJ2-7; D gene unclear. V was cut by 5 bases and J by 0 bases, with 5 bases left in between. CDR1 SQVTM and CDR2 ANQGSEA come from the germline V gene. This CDR3 region has 11 residues. CDR3 region: CSVTSSYEQYF. CDR3 nucleotide sequence: TGCAGCGTTACCAGCTCCTACGAGCAGTACTTC.

The CDR3: CASSQEVTNTEAFF. In DNA, the CDR3 is TGCGCCAGCAGCCAAGAAGTCACGAACACTGAAGCTTTCTTT. The chain is built from TRBV4-1 and TRBJ1-1; no clear D. Germline V CDR1 and CDR2: MGHRA, YSYEKL. Trimming shortened V by 0 bases and J by 1 base, and 6 bases separated the two germline ends. The CDR3 spans 14 residues.

This chain connects TRBV30 to TRBJ2-7, with D perhaps matching TRBD2 (5 bases). Germline-derived CDR1 and CDR2 are GTSNPN and SVGIG (reference sequence). The CDR3 spans 17 residues. V dropped 2 bases and J dropped 0 bases, with 20 bases sitting between them. CDR3 DNA: TGTGCCTGGAGTCTCCACCCCTGGCGGGCCGACTCCTACGAGCAGTACTTC. It specifies CAWSLHPWRADSYEQYF.

The chain has TRBV28 and TRBJ2-5, with a weak D call TRBD2 (6 bases). In germline, CDR1 is MDHEN, CDR2 SYDVKM. This CDR3 spans 15 amino acids. Trimming left V 6 bases short and J 2 bases short, with 16 bases between. Here the CDR3 reads CASSPPAGPQETQYF. CDR3 DNA sequence: TGTGCCAGCAGCCCTCCGGCGGGGCCTCAAGAGACCCAGTACTTC.